The present TCR beta chain was sequenced within a study of breast tumors, draining lymph nodes, adjacent tissues. General study findings and limits: The data were judged consistent with most tumor T cells coming from lymph node and expanding in tumor. Tumor TCR diversity was below lymph nodes but above nontumor tissue. Luminal-like breast cancer showed significantly higher tumor–nontumor repertoire similarity than basal-like.

TCRdb re-analysed the multiplex PCR reads in MiXCR, keeping a single row per CDR3 protein. In the table there are roughly 17,000 distinct CDR3 sequences, over 40% of which are singletons. V was cut by 1 base and J by 4 bases, with 10 bases left in between. Germline V gene sequence: CDR1 SGHVS, CDR2 FQNEAQ. This CDR3 spans 14 amino acids. Notes on this clonotype: The antigen is not known.

The chain joins TRBV7-8 to TRBJ1-1; D gene uncertain. The source is a female donor with breast cancer. Some clones in this sample may be carry-over from other donors' samples. The sequencing input was breast tumor tissue. The CDR3 reads CASSLVMRATEAFF. For the CDR3, the DNA is TGTGCCAGCAGCTTAGTGATGAGGGCCACTGAAGCTTTCTTT.